Given below is one TCR beta chain in context. Its antigen is unknown. This CDR3 region has 19 residues. Germline CDR1 and CDR2: SGHDT and YYEEEE. V trimming: 4 bases; J trimming: 0 bases; junction bases outside the gene matches: 14. Data came from immunoSEQ multiplex PCR; TCRdb stores just in-frame clones and leaves some out. The data hold just over 30,000 clones, with 94% observed a single time. This sample was included in a study of lymphopenia after photon versus proton radiotherapy. Study results and caveats: After lymphocyte nadir, photon-treated repertoires showed oligoclonal expansion, especially CD8+ Temra. Photon-treated patients lost naive T cells and TCR diversity; proton-treated stayed stable. Post-nadir TCR diversity decline inversely tracked overall survival among those who died. Better survival with proton therapy was suggested as possible, not demonstrated.

This TCR was recovered from a woman aged 45 to 65 with cholangiocarcinoma. This chain uses TRBV5-6 with TRBJ1-5; 9 bases align to TRBD1. Sample: peripheral blood, taken from a patient treated with photon-based radiotherapy. Here the CDR3 DNA reads TGTGCCAGCAGCCTACGCCGGACAGGGGCCCTCAATAGCAATCAGCCCCAGCATTTT. Translating gives CASSLRRTGALNSNQPQHF.